The sample holds many counts of the clone carrying this T cell receptor beta chain. Antigen unknown. They built TCR cDNA with 5'RACE template switching, a step that put in a universal primer site and UMIs. From the 5' RACE reads, TCRdb called clonotypes with MiXCR, one entry per CDR3 protein. The repertoire holds a few hundred thousand distinct CDR3 sequences, with approximately 8% as singletons. The sample comes from a study of T cells after yellow fever vaccination. Study-wide findings and caveats: Though it reached lower strength, the secondary response hit its peak faster, day 5 versus 15. A large majority of primary-vaccination clones showed up again after the booster (just under 97% CD4, around 88% CD8). A small share of clonotypes appeared in both CD4 and CD8 compartments.

This clonotype was obtained from a man between 18 and 29 years old who received the YFV17D yellow fever vaccine. Sequenced material: CD4+ T cells sorted from PBMCs, taken 5 days after the yellow fever booster vaccination.

CDR3: CASSLETGGIWLGANVLTF. The CDR3 DNA follows: TGTGCCAGCAGCTTAGAGACAGGGGGAATTTGGCTAGGGGCCAACGTCCTGACTTTC. This sequence joins TRBV7-8 and TRBJ2-6; 9 bases line up with TRBD1. Germline V gene lookup returns CDR1 SGHVS and CDR2 FQNEAQ. This CDR3 has 19 amino acids. V gave up 1 base and J gave up 4 bases; unmatched junction bases: 11.